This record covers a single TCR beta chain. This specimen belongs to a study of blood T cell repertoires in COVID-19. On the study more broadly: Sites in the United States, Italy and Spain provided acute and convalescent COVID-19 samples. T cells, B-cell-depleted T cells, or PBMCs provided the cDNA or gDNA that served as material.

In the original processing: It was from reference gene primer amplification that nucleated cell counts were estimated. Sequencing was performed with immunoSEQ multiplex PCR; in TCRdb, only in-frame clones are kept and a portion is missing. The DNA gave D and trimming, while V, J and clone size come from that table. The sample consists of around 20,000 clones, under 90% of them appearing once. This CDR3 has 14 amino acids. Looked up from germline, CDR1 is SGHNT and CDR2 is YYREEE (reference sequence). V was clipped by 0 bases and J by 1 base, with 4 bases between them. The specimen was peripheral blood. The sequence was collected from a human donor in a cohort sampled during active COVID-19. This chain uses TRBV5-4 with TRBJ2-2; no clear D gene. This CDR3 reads CASSLEQNTGELFF. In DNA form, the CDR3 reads TGTGCCAGCAGCTTGGAACAGAACACCGGGGAGCTGTTTTTT. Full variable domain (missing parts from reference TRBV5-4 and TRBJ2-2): ETGVTQSPTHLIKTRGQQVTLRCSSQSGHNTVSWYQQALGQGPQFIFQYYREEENGRGNFPPRFSGLQFPNYSSELNVNALELDDSALYLCASSLEQNTGELFFGEGSRLTVL.